The sequence of this T cell receptor beta chain was determined in a study of identical twins listed by TCRdb under 2016. With regard to the full study: The study deep-sequenced TCR alpha and beta repertoires from monozygotic twins, unrelated adults of various ages and cord blood to test whether fetal clonotypes persist. Replicate twin experiments were performed at different times using different library preparation protocols to rule out contamination. The paper's findings and limits, for the study overall: Invariant T cells such as MAIT and iNKT could partly confound zero-insertion analyses, although diverse VJ usage argued against such confounding for most clonotypes. Out-of-frame TCR alpha sharing in monozygotic twins was systematically underestimated by recombination models, whereas sharing between unrelated individuals was in agreement with the recombination models. Abundant cord blood beta clonotypes carried fewer insertions; young adult naive repertoires showed a weaker similar trend, while memory repertoires showed none. Because the same donors could not be followed over many years, conclusions were based on cross-sectional statistical analysis. Out-of-frame TCR alpha sequences shared between twins showed an excess of low generation-probability sequences compared with coincidental sharing between unrelated individuals. Excess twin sharing in beta out-of-frame sequences was weaker because fewer shared sequences lowered the signal-to-noise ratio.

All donors were healthy Caucasians. The receptor library was made with 5' RACE. Sequencing took place on an Illumina HiSeq 2000. Template switching added a universal primer binding site, and the final cDNA carried a unique molecular identifier that allowed TCR cDNA molecules to be counted accurately. Specific primers in the conserved constant-segment region were used to synthesize first-strand cDNA for the TCR alpha and beta chains. To control for contamination, every cDNA library carried two barcodes: a SMART-Mk sample barcode plus Illumina barcodes. TruSeq adapter sequences along with Illumina sample barcodes were introduced in two successive PCR steps. The Illumina HiSeq platform was used with custom primers to sequence TCR alpha and beta cDNA libraries. The original methods were these. Unique molecular identifiers were extracted from raw reads with MiGEC, and CDR3 positions were determined with MiXCR. Recombination models were inferred per individual with the repgenHMM and IGoR tools using an EM algorithm. The tcR package in R was used for shared clonotype analysis, with sharing normalized by the product of cloneset sizes. To study raw recombination without the effects of thymic and clonal selection, out-of-frame nonproductive sequences were analyzed. TCRdb's own reprocessing of the public reads used fastp at Q25 and MiXCR and kept productive beta chains. CDR3 protein sequences are deduplicated, and each keeps its most common genes and DNA. These V and J calls originate from TCRdb's pipeline instead of the authors' own analysis. The sample profile shows 1.5 million to 2 million distinct CDR3 sequences; more than 30% of them were found once. The ten most abundant clones make up around 0.25% of the sample.

Remarks on this clonotype: Its antigen target is currently unknown. At one end, the junction sequence differs from germline, possibly due to a read error.

The germline V gene (reference sequence) gives CDR1 as DFQATT and CDR2 as SNEGSKA. From its cysteine to its phenylalanine, the CDR3 spans 13 amino acids. The kept DNA is CDR3 alone, 39 bases in frame from the first base. Sequenced material: cord blood. The chain is encoded by TRBV20-1 joined to TRBJ2-4; the junction holds 7 bases that match TRBD2. The DNA end is a closer match to TRBJ2-7, so the J assignment may be wrong. The receptor comes from a newborn girl in good health. The DNA is as follows: TGCGGTGCTAGAGAGGTCGAGCGGGGCGAGCAGTACTTC. Its amino acids are CGAREVERGEQYF.